This T cell receptor beta chain derives from a study of T cells in Graves' hyperthyroidism and ophthalmopathy. From RNA transcripts, TCR beta CDR3 regions were amplified. First-round RT-PCR with HTBI primers amplified the TCR CDR3 region. TCRdb recomputed calls from the multiplex PCR reads with MiXCR, one row per CDR3 protein. The sample has around 690,000 distinct CDR3 sequences, 15% to 20% seen once. Trimming took off 4 bases at V and 5 bases at J, with 8 bases between the two ends. The CDR3 length is 12 residues. CDR1 and CDR2 from the germline V gene are LNHDA and SQIVND (reference sequence). The specimen sequenced was blood. This sequence was found in a man between 50 and 59 years old with Graves' hyperthyroidism. The V gene is TRBV19, the J gene TRBJ2-5; D might be TRBD1 (5 bases). CDR3 nucleotides: TGTGCCAGTAGTAGGGGCCTGGAGACCCAGTACTTC. As protein: CASSRGLETQYF.